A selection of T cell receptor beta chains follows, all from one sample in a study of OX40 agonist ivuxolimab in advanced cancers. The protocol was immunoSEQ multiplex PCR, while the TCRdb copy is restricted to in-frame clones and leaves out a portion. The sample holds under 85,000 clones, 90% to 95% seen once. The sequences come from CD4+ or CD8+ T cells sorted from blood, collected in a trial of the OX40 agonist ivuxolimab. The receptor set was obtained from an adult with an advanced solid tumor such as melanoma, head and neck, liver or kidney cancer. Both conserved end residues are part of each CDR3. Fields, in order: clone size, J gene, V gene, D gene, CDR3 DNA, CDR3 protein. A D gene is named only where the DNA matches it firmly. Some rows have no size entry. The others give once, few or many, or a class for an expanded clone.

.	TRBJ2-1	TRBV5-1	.	TGCGCCAGCAGCTTGGGGCTAGAGGTTAATGAGCAGTTCTTC	CASSLGLEVNEQFF
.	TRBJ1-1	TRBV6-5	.	TGTGCCAGCAGTTACGGGCAGGGGTGGATTGACACTGAAGCTTTCTTT	CASSYGQGWIDTEAFF
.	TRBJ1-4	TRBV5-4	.	TGTGCCAGCAGTTTATCTGGGAAGACTAATGAAAAACTGTTTTTT	CASSLSGKTNEKLFF
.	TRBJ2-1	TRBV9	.	TGTGCCAGCAGCCCGCAGTCCGGAGCGGACAATGAGCAGTTCTTC	CASSPQSGADNEQFF
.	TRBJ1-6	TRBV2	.	TGTGCCAGCATGGTCGCTTCACCCCTCCACTTT	CASMVASPLHF
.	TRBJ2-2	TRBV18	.	TGTGCCAGCTCACCCAAGACCGCTACCCAGAACACCGGGGAGCTGTTTTTT	CASSPKTATQNTGELFF
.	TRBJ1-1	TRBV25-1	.	TGTGCCAGCAGCCCACCGGGGGCAGGGGTGAGGAACACTGAAGCTTTCTTT	CASSPPGAGVRNTEAFF
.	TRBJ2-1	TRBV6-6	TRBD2	TGTGCCAGCAGTTACGGCGGGACTAGCCAAGGTGAGCAGTTCTTC	CASSYGGTSQGEQFF
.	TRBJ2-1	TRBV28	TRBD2	TGTGCCACCAACTTTTTGAGACAGGGGACTAGCGGGCTTTACAATGAGCAGTTCTTC	CATNFLRQGTSGLYNEQFF
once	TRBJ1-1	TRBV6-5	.	TGTGCCAGTGGACAAAATGAAGCTTTCTTT	CASGQNEAFF
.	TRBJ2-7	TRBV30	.	TGTGCCTGGAGTCAGGGGCGTATCCCCCCCGAGCAGTACTTC	CAWSQGRIPPEQYF
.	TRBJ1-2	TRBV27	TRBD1	TGTGCCAGCAGTACGGACAGGGGGCAGGGAGGCTACACCTTC	CASSTDRGQGGYTF
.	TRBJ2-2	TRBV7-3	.	TGTGCCAGTACAGCTACACTCACCGGGGAGCTGTTTTTT	CASTATLTGELFF
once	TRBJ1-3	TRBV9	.	TGTGCCAGCAGCGTGACAGCTATACACTCTGGAAACACCATATATTTT	CASSVTAIHSGNTIYF
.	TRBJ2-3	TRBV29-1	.	TGCAGCGTTACAGCGGGCCCCGCGGCAGATACGCAGTATTTT	CSVTAGPAADTQYF
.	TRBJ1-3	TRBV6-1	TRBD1	TGTGCCAGCAGTGGACGGGACAGGGCTACTGGCGGAAACACCATATATTTT	CASSGRDRATGGNTIYF
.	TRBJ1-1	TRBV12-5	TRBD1	TGTGCTAGTGGTCTTGAGGGACAGGGGAGCACTGAAGCTTTCTTT	CASGLEGQGSTEAFF
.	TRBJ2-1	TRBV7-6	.	TGTGCCAGCAGTCCAACGGGACTGCCAAACAATGAGCAGTTCTTC	CASSPTGLPNNEQFF
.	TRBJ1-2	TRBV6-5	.	TGTGCCAGCAGTTACTCAGGCGCGGGGGACTATGGCTACACCTTC	CASSYSGAGDYGYTF
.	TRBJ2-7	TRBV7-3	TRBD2	TGTGCCAGCAGCTTAGCTAGCGGGAGCTCCTACGAGCAGTACTTC	CASSLASGSSYEQYF
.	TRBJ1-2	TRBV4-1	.	TGCGCCAGCAGCCAAGAAGAGGCTACTAACTATGGCTACACCTTC	CASSQEEATNYGYTF
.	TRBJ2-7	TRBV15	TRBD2	TGTGCCACCAGCAGAGAATCAAGCGGGAGCGGCGAGCAGTACTTC	CATSRESSGSGEQYF
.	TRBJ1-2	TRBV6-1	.	TGTGCCAGCAGTGATTTGGGGGGCTCTGGCTACACCTTC	CASSDLGGSGYTF